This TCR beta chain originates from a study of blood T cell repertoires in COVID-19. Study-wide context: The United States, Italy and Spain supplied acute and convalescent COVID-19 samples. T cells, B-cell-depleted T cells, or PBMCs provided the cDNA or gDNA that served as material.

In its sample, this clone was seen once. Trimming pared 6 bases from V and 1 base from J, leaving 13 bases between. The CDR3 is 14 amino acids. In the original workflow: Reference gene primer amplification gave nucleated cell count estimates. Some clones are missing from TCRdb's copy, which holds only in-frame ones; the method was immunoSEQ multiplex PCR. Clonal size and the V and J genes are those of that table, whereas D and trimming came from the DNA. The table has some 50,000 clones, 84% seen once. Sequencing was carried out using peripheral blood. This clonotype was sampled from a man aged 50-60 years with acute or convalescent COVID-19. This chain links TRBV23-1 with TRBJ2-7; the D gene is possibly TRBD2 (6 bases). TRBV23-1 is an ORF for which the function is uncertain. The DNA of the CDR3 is TGCGCCAGCAGCCATGCCGGGACTTCCTACGAGCAGTACTTC. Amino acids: CASSHAGTSYEQYF.